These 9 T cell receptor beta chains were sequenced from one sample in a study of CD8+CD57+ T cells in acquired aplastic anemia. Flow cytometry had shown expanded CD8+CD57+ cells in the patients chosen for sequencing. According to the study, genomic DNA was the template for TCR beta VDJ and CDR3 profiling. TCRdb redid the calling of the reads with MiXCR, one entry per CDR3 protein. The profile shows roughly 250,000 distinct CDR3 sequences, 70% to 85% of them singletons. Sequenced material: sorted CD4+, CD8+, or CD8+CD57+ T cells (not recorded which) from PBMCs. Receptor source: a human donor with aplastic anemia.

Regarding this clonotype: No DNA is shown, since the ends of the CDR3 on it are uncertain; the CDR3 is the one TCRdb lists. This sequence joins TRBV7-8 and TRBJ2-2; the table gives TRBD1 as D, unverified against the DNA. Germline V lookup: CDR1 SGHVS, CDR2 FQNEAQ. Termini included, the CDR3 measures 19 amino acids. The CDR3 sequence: CASSVGAEGDEQFFGELFF.

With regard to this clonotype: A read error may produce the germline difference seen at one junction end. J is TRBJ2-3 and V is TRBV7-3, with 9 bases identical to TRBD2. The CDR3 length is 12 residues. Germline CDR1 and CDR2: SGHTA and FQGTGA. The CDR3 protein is CASSASGAWGDF. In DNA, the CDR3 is TGTGCCAGCAGTGCTAGCGGGGCTTGGGGAGATTTT.

The CDR3 is CSARDFRSKDTQYF. CDR3 in DNA: TGCAGTGCTCGGGACTTCCGCTCGAAAGATACGCAGTATTTT. The chain uses TRBV20-1 and TRBJ2-3, with D tentatively TRBD2 (6 bases). The CDR3 runs 14 residues. The germline V gene has CDR1 DFQATT and CDR2 SNEGSKA (reference sequence). Trimming took 5 bases from V and 5 from J, leaving 17 bases between them.

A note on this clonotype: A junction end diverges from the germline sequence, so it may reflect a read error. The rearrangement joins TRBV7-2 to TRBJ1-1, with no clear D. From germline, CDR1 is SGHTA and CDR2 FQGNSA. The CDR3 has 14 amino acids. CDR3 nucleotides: TGTGCCAGCAGCTTAGAGGGAGCGCCCGCTGAACCTTACTTT. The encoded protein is CASSLEGAPAEPYF.

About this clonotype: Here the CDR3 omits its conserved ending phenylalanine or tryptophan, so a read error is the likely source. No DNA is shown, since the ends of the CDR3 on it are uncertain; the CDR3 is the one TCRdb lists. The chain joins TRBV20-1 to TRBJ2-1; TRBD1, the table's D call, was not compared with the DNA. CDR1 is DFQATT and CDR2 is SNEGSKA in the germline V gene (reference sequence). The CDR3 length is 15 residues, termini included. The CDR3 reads CSARGGGSSYNEQTL.

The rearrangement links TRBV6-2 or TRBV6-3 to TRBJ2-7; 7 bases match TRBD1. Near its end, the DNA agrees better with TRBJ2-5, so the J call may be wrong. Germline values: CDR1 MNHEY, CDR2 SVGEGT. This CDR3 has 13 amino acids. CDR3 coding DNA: TGTGCCAGCAGTTACGGGACAGCTGGGACCCAGTACTTC. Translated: CASSYGTAGTQYF.

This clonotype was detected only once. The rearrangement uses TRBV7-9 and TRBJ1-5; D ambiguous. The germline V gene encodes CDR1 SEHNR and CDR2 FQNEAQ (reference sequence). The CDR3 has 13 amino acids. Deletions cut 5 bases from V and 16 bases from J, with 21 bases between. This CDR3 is CASSHTRSGPSHF. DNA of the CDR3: TGTGCCAGCAGCCATACAAGGAGCGGGCCCAGCCATTTT.

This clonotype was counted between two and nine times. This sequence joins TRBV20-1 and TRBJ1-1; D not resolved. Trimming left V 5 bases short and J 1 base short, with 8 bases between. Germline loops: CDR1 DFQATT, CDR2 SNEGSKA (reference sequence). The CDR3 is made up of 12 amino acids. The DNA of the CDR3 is TGCAGTGCTGACACACCGAACACTGAAGCTTTCTTT. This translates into CSADTPNTEAFF.

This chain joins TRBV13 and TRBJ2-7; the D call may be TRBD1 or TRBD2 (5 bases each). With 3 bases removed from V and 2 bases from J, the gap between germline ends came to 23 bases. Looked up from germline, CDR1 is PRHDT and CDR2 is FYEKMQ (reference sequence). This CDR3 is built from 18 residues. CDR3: CASSLDRDGLVYAYEQYV. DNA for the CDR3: TGTGCCAGCAGCTTGGATAGGGACGGGCTCGTATATGCCTACGAGCAGTACGTC.